These 5 T cell receptor beta chains share one sample of origin, sequenced in a study of T-cell memory formation after mild COVID-19. Using its own MiXCR run on the 5' RACE reads, TCRdb lists one record per CDR3 protein. The sample consists of a few hundred thousand distinct CDR3 sequences, 20% to 25% of them appearing once. The specimen sequenced was PBMCs or a T cell subset sorted from them (not recorded which). The receptor source for this set is a young man who had mild COVID-19 (a few samples of this study predate the infection). Cell type and time point are not known.

In this sample, this clonotype turned up a few times. The chain has TRBV28 and TRBJ1-1; D is uncertain. Trimming took 10 bases from V and 1 from J, leaving 13 bases between them. The CDR3 has 13 amino acids. Per germline, CDR1 MDHEN and CDR2 SYDVKM. The CDR3 reads CATLPQPNTEAFF. The CDR3 DNA reads TGTGCCACCCTTCCCCAGCCGAACACTGAAGCTTTCTTT.

The J gene is TRBJ2-3, the V gene TRBV6-5, with D uncertain. Per the germline V gene, CDR1 is MNHEY and CDR2 is SVGAGI. Deletions cut 2 bases from V and 6 bases from J, with 9 bases between. This CDR3 comprises 13 residues. This chain's CDR3 is CASSYRKGDTQYF. CDR3 in DNA: TGTGCCAGCAGTTACCGCAAGGGTGATACGCAGTATTTT.

The chain recombines TRBV19 with TRBJ2-6; D gene ambiguous. The length of the CDR3 is 14 residues. Germline assignment: CDR1 LNHDA and CDR2 SQIVND (reference sequence). V was pared by 1 base and J by 4 bases, with 5 bases between. The CDR3 DNA is TGTGCCAGTAGTATAGGGTCCGGGGCCAACGTCCTGACTTTC. Its protein is CASSIGSGANVLTF.

This clonotype was observed a handful of times. V gene TRBV18 combines with J gene TRBJ2-3, with D unresolved. The CDR3 length is 13 residues. V lost 2 bases, J lost 3 bases, and 6 bases lay in between. Germline CDR1 reads KGHSH; CDR2 reads LQKENI. CDR3 nucleotides: TGTGCCAGCTCACCAACAACTACAGATACGCAGTATTTT. Protein sequence: CASSPTTTDTQYF.

With respect to this clonotype: One junction end disagrees with the germline gene, perhaps due to a read error. This chain links TRBV12-3 or TRBV12-4 with TRBJ2-7; TRBD2 matches at 8 bases. The CDR3 length is 14 residues. The CDR3 is CASILAGTFYEQYF. The CDR3 coding sequence is TGTGCCAGCATTTTAGCGGGAACGTTCTACGAGCAGTACTTC.